Below, 23 T cell receptor beta chains from the same sample are listed, as sequenced in a study of blood T cell dynamics during melanoma immunotherapy. Time point meaning: week 3, after first cycle of checkpoint inhibitor. Using immunoSEQ multiplex PCR, the repertoire was profiled, and TCRdb retains in-frame clones only, with some absent. The table shows roughly 20,000 clones, with roughly 87% occurring only once. Sequencing used blood, obtained from a patient treated with checkpoint blockade. The receptors here all came from a human donor with melanoma.

The chain carries TRBV6-6 and TRBJ2-7; D is unclear. CDR1 is MNHNY, CDR2 SVGAGI, per germline (reference sequence). The CDR3 has 15 amino acids. Trimming stripped 4 bases from V and 0 bases from J, with 13 bases between. The CDR3 sequence is CASSSLDSGSYEQYF. In nucleotides, the CDR3 is TGTGCCAGCAGTTCCCTCGACTCAGGCTCCTACGAGCAGTACTTC.

Sample share makes this clone large (0.1 to 1%). The sample carries other DNA sequences with the same CDR3. V is TRBV6-6 and J is TRBJ2-7; 9 nucleotides agree with TRBD2. The germline gives CDR1 MNHNY, CDR2 SVGAGI (reference sequence). V lost 2 bases, J lost 4 bases, and 6 bases stayed unmatched. CDR3 length equals 15 residues. The CDR3 reads CASSYEAGGPYEQYF. DNA of the CDR3: TGTGCCAGCAGTTACGAGGCGGGAGGGCCTTACGAGCAGTACTTC.

The chain employs TRBV10-3 and TRBJ1-1; D is unclear. V lost 4 bases and J lost 1, with 7 bases in between. The V gene's germline CDR1 is ENHRY and CDR2 SYGVKD. CDR3 length equals 13 residues. This CDR3 is CAISVGGNTEAFF. CDR3 sequence (DNA): TGTGCCATCAGTGTGGGCGGGAACACTGAAGCTTTCTTT.

The rearrangement links TRBV27 to TRBJ2-5; D not certain. Germline V CDR1 and CDR2: MNHEY, SMNVEV (reference sequence). The CDR3 consists of 14 residues. Trimming removed 2 bases at V and 1 base at J, with 8 bases between. CDR3 in DNA: TGTGCCAGCAGTTTACAGAATGGCCAAGAGACCCAGTACTTC. Its translation is CASSLQNGQETQYF.

The CDR3 sequence: CASRRDRRTDTQYF. The DNA for the CDR3 is TGTGCCAGCAGACGGGACAGACGCACAGATACGCAGTATTTT. The chain joins TRBV7-2 to TRBJ2-3, with 7 bases identical to TRBD1. The junction had 4 bases not matched to a gene; V was cut back by 6 bases and J by 1 base. Looked up from germline, CDR1 is SGHTA and CDR2 is FQGNSA. This CDR3 contains 14 residues.

The gene calls are TRBV27 and TRBJ1-5; D might be TRBD1 (6 bases). CDR3 length: 13 amino acids. Germline V lookup: CDR1 MNHEY, CDR2 SMNVEV (reference sequence). Trimming stripped 6 bases from V and 5 bases from J, with 11 bases between. The CDR3 DNA reads as TGTGCCAGCAGGCAGGGGTTCGATCAGCCCCAGCATTTT. Translated: CASRQGFDQPQHF.

The V and J genes are TRBV15 and TRBJ2-1; D is possibly TRBD2 (6 bases). There are 13 residues in the CDR3. V dropped 0 bases and J dropped 8 bases, with 8 bases sitting between them. Germline V gene sequence: CDR1 LNHNV, CDR2 YYDKDF (reference sequence). The DNA of the CDR3 is TGTGCCACCAGCAGAGACCCGGGGGATGAGCAGTTCTTC. Its translation: CATSRDPGDEQFF.

CDR3 DNA: TGCGCCAGCAGCCAAGATACTAGCGGGCTCGACGAGCAGTACTTC. It codes for CASSQDTSGLDEQYF. The chain recombines TRBV4-3 with TRBJ2-7; 9 nucleotides align to TRBD2. V trimming: 0 bases; J trimming: 5 bases; junction bases outside the gene matches: 5. The CDR3 is made up of 15 amino acids. CDR1 LGHNA and CDR2 YSLEER come from the germline V gene.

The rearrangement uses TRBV19 and TRBJ2-3; TRBD2 agrees at 7 bases. From germline, CDR1 is LNHDA and CDR2 SQIVND (reference sequence). There are 15 residues in the CDR3. V shed 7 bases, J shed 2 bases, and the junction held 9 bases outside the gene matches. In nucleotides, the CDR3 is TGTGCCAGTAATGGTCAAGCGGGGTACACAGATACGCAGTATTTT. It yields the protein CASNGQAGYTDTQYF.

The chain is built from TRBV29-1 and TRBJ2-1, with D possibly matching TRBD2 (5 bases). CDR1 SQVTM and CDR2 ANQGSEA come from the germline V gene. This CDR3 spans 15 amino acids. Trimming stripped 7 bases from V and 8 bases from J, with 24 bases between. The CDR3 bases are TGCAGCGCCCTGCCCCACGGGAACCTTAGGGATGAGCAGTTCTTC. Amino acids: CSALPHGNLRDEQFF.

This clone is judged medium-sized. The V call is TRBV6-1, the J call TRBJ2-2, with 8 bases fitting TRBD1. The CDR3 runs 13 residues. In germline, CDR1 is MNHNS, CDR2 SASEGT. Trimming removed 6 bases from V and 6 bases from J; junction bases left unmatched: 3. CDR3 protein: CASRDRDPGELFF. CDR3 nucleotides: TGTGCCAGCAGGGACAGGGATCCCGGGGAGCTGTTTTTT.

V usage is TRBV2 and J usage is TRBJ1-1, with D tentatively TRBD1 (5 bases). The CDR3 extends over 11 amino acids. Trimming stripped 6 bases from V and 5 bases from J, with 7 bases between. The germline gives CDR1 SNHLY, CDR2 FYNNEI. The DNA of the CDR3 is TGTGCCAGCAGAGAGGGGACTGAAGCTTTCTTT. Protein product: CASREGTEAFF.

The rearrangement uses TRBV4-1 and TRBJ2-7, with TRBD2 identical over 10 bases. The CDR3 is made up of 17 amino acids. V lost 0 bases, J lost 0 bases, and 5 bases stayed unmatched. Germline V gives CDR1 MGHRA, CDR2 YSYEKL. The CDR3 nucleotides are TGCGCCAGCAGCCAAGATTGGGCTAGCGGGAGCTCCTACGAGCAGTACTTC. It yields the protein CASSQDWASGSSYEQYF.

The V call is TRBV28, the J call TRBJ1-1; TRBD1 matches 7 bases. This CDR3 region has 14 residues. After removal of 5 bases from V and 9 bases from J, the junction contained 12 bases not matched to a gene. Looked up from germline, CDR1 is MDHEN and CDR2 is SYDVKM. CDR3 amino acids: CASSIGGASWKAFF. For the CDR3, the DNA is TGTGCCAGCAGTATAGGGGGCGCTTCTTGGAAAGCTTTCTTT.

V and J are TRBV7-6 and TRBJ2-1; 11 bases line up with TRBD2. V shed 7 bases, J shed 5 bases, and the junction held 4 bases outside the gene matches. Germline V CDR1 and CDR2: SGHVS, FNYEAQ. CDR3 size: 14 residues. The CDR3 spells CASTGTSGHNEQFF. In DNA form, the CDR3 reads TGTGCCAGCACGGGGACTAGCGGACACAATGAGCAGTTCTTC.

The chain is built from TRBV2 and TRBJ2-1; D is unclear. Trimming took off 3 bases at V and 3 bases at J, with 6 bases between the two ends. The CDR3 is 13 residues long. CDR1 and CDR2 from the germline V gene are SNHLY and FYNNEI. This CDR3 reads CASSDPLYNEQFF. CDR3 DNA sequence: TGTGCCAGCAGTGACCCCCTCTACAATGAGCAGTTCTTC.

V is TRBV30 and J is TRBJ1-1; possibly TRBD1 for D (6 bases). The germline V and J ends were trimmed by 4 bases and 3 bases, with 21 bases remaining between them. CDR1 GTSNPN and CDR2 SVGIG come from the germline V gene (reference sequence). The CDR3 has 16 residues. The CDR3 loop reads CAWKTTGTPSHTEAFF. The CDR3 DNA sequence: TGTGCCTGGAAGACGACCGGGACACCCTCGCACACTGAAGCTTTCTTT. Full variable domain (missing parts from reference TRBV30 and TRBJ1-1): SQTIHQWPATLVQPVGSPLSLECTVEGTSNPNLYWYRQAAGRGLQLLFYSVGIGQISSEVPQNLSASRPQDRQFILSSKKLLLSDSGFYLCAWKTTGTPSHTEAFFGQGTRLTVV.

CDR3 in DNA: TGCAGCGTTTACACCGGGACTAGCGGGAGGGAGGACATTCAGTACTTC. This codes for CSVYTGTSGREDIQYF. The rearrangement joins TRBV29-1 to TRBJ2-4, with TRBD2 matching over 16 bases. CDR1 is SQVTM and CDR2 is ANQGSEA in the germline V gene. CDR3 size: 16 residues. V dropped 5 bases and J dropped 8; count of bases not matched to a gene: 9.

This clone is a singleton in its sample. As DNA, the CDR3 is TGTGCCAGTAGTATGGACAGGGTAGGTGAAGCTTTCTTT. It encodes CASSMDRVGEAFF. The chain employs TRBV19 and TRBJ1-1, with 8 nucleotides matching TRBD1. The length of the CDR3 is 13 residues. The junction had 4 bases not matched to a gene; V was cut back by 3 bases and J by 7 bases. The germline V gene encodes CDR1 LNHDA and CDR2 SQIVND (reference sequence).

The V call is TRBV30, the J call TRBJ1-1; D might be TRBD1 (5 bases). V was shortened by 1 base and J by 7 bases, with 7 bases between the two germline ends. CDR3 length equals 11 residues. Germline loops: CDR1 GTSNPN, CDR2 SVGIG (reference sequence). The CDR3 sequence: CAWSEQDEAFF. CDR3 DNA: TGTGCCTGGAGTGAACAGGATGAAGCTTTCTTT.

This clone was counted between two and nine times. The chain is built from TRBV28 and TRBJ1-2, with a tentative D call TRBD1 (6 bases). Germline-derived CDR1 and CDR2 are MDHEN and SYDVKM. The CDR3 is 13 residues long. Between the trimmed V and J ends, which lost 7 bases and 5 bases, there was a span of 14 bases. The DNA for the CDR3 is TGTGCCAGCACTAAATCGGACAGATATGGCTACACCTTC. It specifies CASTKSDRYGYTF.

This chain uses TRBV9 with TRBJ2-5; 8 bases fit TRBD2. Per germline, CDR1 SGDLS and CDR2 YYNGEE. The junction had 4 bases not matched to a gene; V was cut back by 0 bases and J by 3 bases. The CDR3 sequence is 15 residues long. CDR3 amino acids: CASSVAGTSKETQYF. CDR3 DNA: TGTGCCAGCAGCGTAGCCGGGACTAGTAAAGAGACCCAGTACTTC.

The gene calls are TRBV27 and TRBJ2-6; 10 nucleotides agree with TRBD1. In germline, CDR1 is MNHEY, CDR2 SMNVEV (reference sequence). J gave up 0 bases and V 5 bases, and 1 base lay outside the gene matches. CDR3 size: 16 residues. The DNA for the CDR3 is TGTGCCAGCAGTGGGACAGGGGTCTCTGGGGCCAACGTCCTGACTTTC. It codes for CASSGTGVSGANVLTF. The full variable domain, its missing parts supplied by reference TRBV27 and TRBJ2-6, is EAQVTQNPRYLITVTGKKLTVTCSQNMNHEYMSWYRQDPGLGLRQIYYSMNVEVTDKGDVPEGYKVSRKEKRNFPLILESPSPNQTSLYFCASSGTGVSGANVLTFGAGSRLTVL.